This T cell receptor beta chain emerged from a study of blood T cell repertoires in COVID-19. Study background: Researchers got acute and convalescent COVID-19 samples from the United States, Italy and Spain. Nucleic acid was either cDNA or gDNA, and it came from T cells, B-cell-depleted T cells, or PBMCs.

Libraries were prepared by immunoSEQ multiplex PCR; TCRdb keeps only in-frame clonotypes and omits some of them. This sample yields about 230,000 clones, of which 84% are seen a single time; 1.8% belongs to the top ten. All enrollees were roughly 18 to 89 years old and from 24 US areas. Recovered participants had two consecutive negative NP/OP PCR tests, healthcare professional clearance, or symptom resolution. Input material: PBMCs or T cells enriched from blood (not recorded which). The receptor was isolated from a man between 60 and 75 years old who had recovered from COVID-19.

CDR3: CASSLGQGYQPQHF. The CDR3 DNA follows: TGTGCCAGCAGCTTAGGACAGGGGTATCAGCCCCAGCATTTT. V gene TRBV11-2 combines with J gene TRBJ1-5; 8 bases fit TRBD1. Germline V gene lookup returns CDR1 SGHAT and CDR2 FQNNGV. The CDR3 extends over 14 amino acids. The V segment lost 1 base and the J segment 5 bases; nucleotides outside the gene matches: 1. The full variable domain, completed using reference TRBV11-2 and TRBJ1-5, is EAGVAQSPRYKIIEKRQSVAFWCNPISGHATLYWYQQILGQGPKLLIQFQNNGVVDDSQLPKDRFSAERLKGVDSTLKIQPAKLEDSAVYLCASSLGQGYQPQHFGDGTRLSIL.